This passage covers 29 T cell receptor beta chains from one sample sequenced in a study of blood T cell repertoires in COVID-19. Generated by immunoSEQ multiplex PCR, the TCRdb table keeps only in-frame clones and is missing some. This sample carries 200,000 to 250,000 clones, under 90% of them seen once, and the ten largest clones take around 9.3%. The source material was PBMCs or T cells enriched from blood (not recorded which). These receptors came from a woman aged 45-65 years with acute COVID-19.

This clone came up once. V gene TRBV4-3 combines with J gene TRBJ2-7, with 8 bases identical to TRBD2. The trim removed 4 bases at V and 5 bases at J, leaving 10 bases unmatched. Looked up from germline, CDR1 is LGHNA and CDR2 is YSLEER. There are 15 residues in the CDR3. CDR3 sequence (DNA): TGCGCCAGCAGCCCCAACTTCGGGGGGGGCAACGAGCAGTACTTC. This sequence encodes CASSPNFGGGNEQYF.

This chain connects TRBV18 to TRBJ2-7; 12 positions agree with TRBD1. The V segment lost 0 bases and the J segment 0 bases; nucleotides outside the gene matches: 3. Germline CDR1 and CDR2: KGHSH and LQKENI. The CDR3 contains 17 residues. The CDR3 sequence is CASSPPGQGASSYEQYF. The CDR3 DNA follows: TGTGCCAGCTCACCACCGGGACAGGGGGCCAGCTCCTACGAGCAGTACTTC.

This chain links TRBV9 with TRBJ1-1; D ambiguous. This CDR3 is built from 14 residues. Trimming removed 4 bases at V and 5 bases at J, with 15 bases between. Germline CDR1 SGDLS, CDR2 YYNGEE. The CDR3 coding sequence is TGTGCCAGCAGCCCCCGACCTAGACCTACTGAAGCTTTCTTT. This translates into CASSPRPRPTEAFF. Full variable domain (missing parts from reference TRBV9 and TRBJ1-1): DSGVTQTPKHLITATGQRVTLRCSPRSGDLSVYWYQQSLDQGLQFLIQYYNGEERAKGNILERFSAQQFPDLHSELNLSSLELGDSALYFCASSPRPRPTEAFFGQGTRLTVV.

This chain links TRBV7-9 with TRBJ1-2; a weak D match, TRBD1 (6 bases). The germline gives CDR1 SEHNR, CDR2 FQNEAQ (reference sequence). Trimming took 8 bases from V and 8 from J, leaving 24 bases between them. There are 15 residues in the CDR3. The CDR3: CASEGPAGQLSGYTF. In nucleotides, the CDR3 is TGTGCCAGCGAGGGGCCTGCAGGACAGCTGTCAGGCTACACCTTC.

The chain uses TRBV10-3 and TRBJ2-3; 10 bases are shared with TRBD2. The CDR3 covers 16 residues. Per germline, CDR1 ENHRY and CDR2 SYGVKD. V lost 3 bases, J lost 3 bases, and 6 bases stayed unmatched. As DNA, the CDR3 is TGTGCCATCAGTGAATCAGCGGGGGGGCTTACAGATACGCAGTATTTT. This translates into CAISESAGGLTDTQYF.

A note on this clone: A junction boundary mismatches the germline segment, possibly from a read error. The chain links TRBV3-1 (or the pseudogene TRBV3-2) to TRBJ2-1; no reliable D call. The CDR3 contains 15 residues. CDR1 and CDR2 (germline): LGHDT, YNNKEL (reference sequence). CDR3 nucleotide sequence: TGTGCCAGCAGGCAAGCAGAGGAGACCTACAATGAGCAGTTCTTC. Translation gives CASRQAEETYNEQFF.

CDR3: CSASGGGTTDTQYF. CDR3 in DNA: TGCAGTGCTAGTGGGGGGGGAACAACAGATACGCAGTATTTT. The chain couples TRBV20-1 to TRBJ2-3, with 7 bases fitting TRBD2. Germline-derived CDR1 and CDR2 are DFQATT and SNEGSKA (reference sequence). J was trimmed by 3 bases and V by 3 bases; bases with no gene match: 6. This CDR3 is built from 14 residues.

This clone has just one count. The rearrangement uses TRBV7-9 and TRBJ1-2; D is unresolved. CDR1 and CDR2 from the germline V gene are SEHNR and FQNEAQ (reference sequence). V was pared by 0 bases and J by 4 bases, with 6 bases between. This CDR3 region has 13 residues. CDR3 region: CASSLATSYGYTF. Written as DNA, the CDR3 is TGTGCCAGCAGCTTAGCGACAAGCTATGGCTACACCTTC. The full variable domain, in which reference TRBV7-9 and TRBJ1-2 provide the parts outside the CDR3, is DTGVSQNPRHKITKRGQNVTFRCDPISEHNRLYWYRQTLGQGPEFLTYFQNEAQLEKSRLLSDRFSAERPKGSFSTLEIQRTEQGDSAMYLCASSLATSYGYTFGSGTRLTVV.

This clone was detected once. The chain combines TRBV5-1 with TRBJ1-2, with D tentatively TRBD1 (5 bases). The V gene's germline CDR1 is SGHRS and CDR2 YFSETQ. The CDR3 has 13 residues. V was pared by 6 bases and J by 3 bases, with 12 bases between. CDR3 region: CASTLQGDYGYTF. For the CDR3, the DNA is TGCGCCAGCACGCTTCAGGGTGACTATGGCTACACCTTC.

In its sample, this clone was seen once. The gene calls are TRBV6-2 or TRBV6-3 and TRBJ2-2; D may be TRBD1 (6 bases). V lost 1 base to trimming and J lost 4 bases, with 16 bases between them. The CDR3 has 17 amino acids. Germline V gene sequence: CDR1 MNHEY, CDR2 SVGEGT. CDR3 in DNA: TGTGCCAGCAGTTACTTTTTTTCAGGGGCCCCCACCGGGGAGCTGTTTTTT. As protein: CASSYFFSGAPTGELFF.

The chain combines TRBV28 with TRBJ2-4; TRBD2 matches 9 bases. This CDR3 comprises 13 residues. The J segment lost 7 bases and the V segment lost 10 bases, leaving 8 bases of the junction unmatched. Germline values: CDR1 MDHEN, CDR2 SYDVKM. The chain's CDR3 is CATRLAEPNIQYF. Written as DNA, the CDR3 is TGTGCCACCCGACTAGCGGAGCCCAACATTCAGTACTTC. The entire variable domain, with the rest obtained from reference TRBV28 and TRBJ2-4, is as follows: DVKVTQSSRYLVKRTGEKVFLECVQDMDHENMFWYRQDPGLGLRLIYFSYDVKMKEKGDIPEGYSVSREKKERFSLILESASTNQTSMYLCATRLAEPNIQYFGAGTRLSVL.

This clone has just one count. The chain links TRBV19 to TRBJ1-1, with TRBD1 matching over 7 bases. Trimming at V came to 5 bases and at J to 12 bases, leaving 12 bases not matched to a gene. The CDR3 runs 13 residues. Germline V gives CDR1 LNHDA, CDR2 SQIVND (reference sequence). The CDR3: CASSSPTGYMTFF. The DNA for the CDR3 is TGTGCCAGTAGTTCCCCGACAGGGTATATGACTTTCTTT.

This sequence joins TRBV27 and TRBJ2-1; 7 nucleotides match TRBD1. Germline assignment: CDR1 MNHEY and CDR2 SMNVEV (reference sequence). Trimming removed 5 bases from V and 1 base from J; junction bases left unmatched: 14. The CDR3 is 18 amino acids. The CDR3 region has the DNA TGTGCCAGCAGTGAACTATCAGGGGGAGTGGTATCCTACAATGAGCAGTTCTTC. Its protein is CASSELSGGVVSYNEQFF.

The table lists this clone with a few counts. The chain combines TRBV5-1 with TRBJ1-2, with TRBD1 matching over 10 bases. Unmatched junction bases numbered 16, after V lost 4 bases and J lost 7 bases. CDR1 and CDR2 from the germline V gene are SGHRS and YFSETQ. This CDR3 has 17 amino acids. CDR3 in DNA: TGCGCCAGCAGCCGCCCTGACGATCTGGGACAGGGGATTGGCTACACCTTC. Encoded protein: CASSRPDDLGQGIGYTF.

The chain has TRBV2 and TRBJ1-1, with D perhaps TRBD1 (5 bases). The CDR3 spans 13 residues. Germline V CDR1 and CDR2: SNHLY, FYNNEI. V shed 6 bases and J shed 4 bases, with 12 bases lying between them. As DNA, the CDR3 is TGTGCCAGCAGGGAACGGGGGAGCACTGAAGCTTTCTTT. Its translation: CASRERGSTEAFF.

The chain is built from TRBV5-1 and TRBJ2-7, with D possibly matching TRBD2 (6 bases). Trimming cost V 1 base and J 1 base, with 9 bases left between them. The CDR3 runs 14 residues. Looked up from germline, CDR1 is SGHRS and CDR2 is YFSETQ. CDR3 residues: CASSLYAGSYEQYF. CDR3 DNA sequence: TGCGCCAGCAGCTTGTATGCGGGGTCCTACGAGCAGTACTTC.

The chain recombines TRBV7-8 with TRBJ1-2; tentatively, D is TRBD1 (5 bases). This CDR3 comprises 13 residues. The V end lost 1 base, the J end lost 9 bases, and 12 bases lay between the germline ends. Germline V gives CDR1 SGHVS, CDR2 FQNEAQ. The CDR3 region has the DNA TGTGCCAGCAGCTTAGTTGGGCAGGGTCGCTACACCTTC. Translating gives CASSLVGQGRYTF.

This chain uses TRBV28 with TRBJ1-2, with D possibly being TRBD1 (6 bases). The ends were cut back, 6 bases at V and 6 bases at J, with 20 bases in the middle. Germline assignment: CDR1 MDHEN and CDR2 SYDVKM. The CDR3 totals 15 residues. The CDR3 bases are TGTGCCAGCAGCCCGAATCGACAGGTGGTCGATGGCTACACCTTC. It translates to CASSPNRQVVDGYTF.

The V gene is TRBV7-9, the J gene TRBJ2-1; maybe TRBD2 (6 bases). Trimming cost V 3 bases and J 6 bases, with 15 bases left between them. The V gene's germline CDR1 is SEHNR and CDR2 FQNEAQ (reference sequence). This CDR3 has 15 residues. The CDR3 sequence: CASSFEAGRGNEQFF. DNA for the CDR3: TGTGCCAGCAGCTTCGAGGCGGGGCGGGGCAATGAGCAGTTCTTC.

V usage is TRBV18 and J usage is TRBJ1-2; perhaps TRBD1 as D (6 bases). The CDR3 consists of 16 residues. The germline V and J ends were trimmed by 5 bases and 4 bases, with 20 bases remaining between them. In germline, CDR1 is KGHSH, CDR2 LQKENI. The CDR3 is CASSAYKHGTSYGYTF. CDR3 in DNA: TGTGCCAGCTCAGCTTATAAACACGGGACATCCTATGGCTACACCTTC.

The V call is TRBV27, the J call TRBJ2-3; 7 nucleotides match TRBD2. Germline CDR1 reads MNHEY; CDR2 reads SMNVEV (reference sequence). The CDR3 has 15 residues. The V and J ends lost 6 bases and 4 bases, in that order; junction bases with no gene match: 10. The CDR3 nucleotides are TGTGCCAGCAGCGCAACACGGGCGGGAGCAGATACGCAGTATTTT. Protein: CASSATRAGADTQYF.

This clone was seen only once. The J gene is TRBJ2-7, the V gene TRBV19; 10 nucleotides align to TRBD1. This CDR3 region has 16 residues. Trimming took 4 bases from V and 0 from J; bases not matched to a gene: 6. The V gene's germline CDR1 is LNHDA and CDR2 SQIVND (reference sequence). CDR3 in DNA: TGTGCCAGTAGTAAACCGGGACAGGGGAGCTCCTACGAGCAGTACTTC. Its translation is CASSKPGQGSSYEQYF.

The genes are TRBV12-3 or TRBV12-4 and TRBJ1-2; D is undetermined. The V end was cut by 7 bases, the J end by 6 bases, with 9 bases between. CDR3 size: 11 residues. The CDR3 DNA is TGTGCCAGCAAATCGGAGGATGGCTACACCTTC. Its protein product is CASKSEDGYTF.

The rearrangement links TRBV6-5 to TRBJ2-3; D possibly corresponds to TRBD2 (5 bases). The CDR3 contains 14 residues. V was pared by 0 bases and J by 2 bases, with 6 bases between. Germline-derived CDR1 and CDR2 are MNHEY and SVGAGI. Here the CDR3 DNA reads TGTGCCAGCAGTTACTCGGACTCCACAGATACGCAGTATTTT. This encodes CASSYSDSTDTQYF.

This chain uses TRBV5-1 with TRBJ1-6, with TRBD1 as a possible D gene (6 bases). Deletions cut 1 base from V and 7 bases from J, with 21 bases between. CDR3 size: 18 residues. Germline lookup yields CDR1 SGHRS and CDR2 YFSETQ. CDR3 sequence (DNA): TGCGCCAGCAGCTTGAAAAGTGACTCAGGGGTAGCGAATTCACCCCTCCACTTT. This sequence encodes CASSLKSDSGVANSPLHF.

This clone was detected only a few times. The chain combines TRBV5-4 with TRBJ1-4; D is ambiguous. V gave up 3 bases and J gave up 6 bases, with 6 bases separating them. The V gene's germline CDR1 is SGHNT and CDR2 YYREEE (reference sequence). The CDR3 is 12 amino acids. CDR3 in amino acids: CASSSLDEKLFF. CDR3 in DNA: TGTGCCAGCAGCTCCTTAGATGAAAAACTGTTTTTT.

J is TRBJ2-2 and V is TRBV27, with TRBD1 matching 8 bases. The CDR3 consists of 22 residues. V dropped 0 bases and J dropped 7; count of bases not matched to a gene: 25. From germline, CDR1 is MNHEY and CDR2 SMNVEV (reference sequence). The DNA of the CDR3 is TGTGCCAGCAGTTTATCACGTCTGCAGCGTCGAGACAGGGGCTCTTCGATCGGGGAGCTGTTTTTT. As protein: CASSLSRLQRRDRGSSIGELFF.

As regards this clone: Germline and junction disagree at one end, which may indicate a read error. CDR3 sequence: CASRPRGPLSYEQYF. The CDR3 DNA sequence: TGTGCTAGCAGGCCTAGGGGGCCCCTCTCCTACGAGCAGTACTTC. The chain is built from TRBV7-7 and TRBJ2-7; 7 bases match TRBD1. The CDR3 extends over 15 amino acids. Germline CDR1 and CDR2: SSHAT and FNYEAQ (reference sequence).

This clone was counted ten times or more. Other DNA sequences from this sample encode an identical CDR3 as well. The chain uses TRBV7-2 and TRBJ2-7, with 11 bases aligning to TRBD1. This CDR3 contains 14 residues. Germline values: CDR1 SGHTA, CDR2 FQGNSA. V lost 5 bases to trimming and J lost 3 bases; unmatched junction nucleotides: 3. In nucleotides, the CDR3 is TGTGCCAGCAGCCCCGGGACAGGGGGCTACGAGCAGTACTTC. It encodes CASSPGTGGYEQYF.